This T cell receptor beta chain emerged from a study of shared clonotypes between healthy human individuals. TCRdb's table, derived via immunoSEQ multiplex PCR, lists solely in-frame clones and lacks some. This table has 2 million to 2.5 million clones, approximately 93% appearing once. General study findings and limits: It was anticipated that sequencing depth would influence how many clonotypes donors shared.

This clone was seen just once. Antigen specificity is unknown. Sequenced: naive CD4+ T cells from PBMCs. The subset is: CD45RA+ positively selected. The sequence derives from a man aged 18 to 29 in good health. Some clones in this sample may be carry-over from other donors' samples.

The CDR3: CASSLKAGGISYEQYF. Written as DNA, the CDR3 is TGCGCCAGCAGCTTGAAAGCGGGAGGTATTAGCTACGAGCAGTACTTC. The chain is built from TRBV5-1 and TRBJ2-7, with TRBD2 matching over 9 bases. The CDR3 is made up of 16 amino acids. Per germline, CDR1 SGHRS and CDR2 YFSETQ. V was clipped by 1 base and J by 3 bases; unmatched bases: 8.